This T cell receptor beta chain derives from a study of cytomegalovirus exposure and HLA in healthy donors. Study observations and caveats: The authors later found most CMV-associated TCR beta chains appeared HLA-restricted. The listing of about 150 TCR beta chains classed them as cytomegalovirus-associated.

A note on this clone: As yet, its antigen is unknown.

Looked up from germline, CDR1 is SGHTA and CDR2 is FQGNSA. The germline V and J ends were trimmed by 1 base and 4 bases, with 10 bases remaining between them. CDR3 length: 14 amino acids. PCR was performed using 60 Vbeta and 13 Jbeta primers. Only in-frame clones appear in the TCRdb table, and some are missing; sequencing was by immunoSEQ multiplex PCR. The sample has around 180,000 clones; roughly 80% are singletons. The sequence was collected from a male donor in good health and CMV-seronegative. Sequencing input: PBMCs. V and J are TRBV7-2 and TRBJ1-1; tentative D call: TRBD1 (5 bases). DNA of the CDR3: TGTGCCAGCAGCTTAGAGGGGTACAGCACTGAAGCTTTCTTT. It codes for CASSLEGYSTEAFF.